Listed below are T cell receptor beta chains from one sample, sequenced in a study of cytotoxic CD8 clonotypes in ibrutinib-treated CLL. The assay was immunoSEQ multiplex PCR, and TCRdb's table has in-frame clones only and misses some. This table has roughly 97,000 clones, 70% to 85% appearing once. Sequencing was performed on PBMCs, taken after 12 months of ibrutinib treatment. The source of these receptors is a human donor with chronic lymphocytic leukemia. CDR3s include the opening cysteine and the closing phenylalanine or tryptophan. The order of the fields is J gene, clone size, D gene, V gene, CDR3 protein, CDR3 DNA. The D gene is left open where the match is weak. Rows give clone size only sometimes, using once, few, many, or a class for an expanded clone.

TRBJ1-5	-	-	TRBV11-3	CASSLDFWQADYYSNQPQHF	TGTGCCAGCAGCTTAGATTTTTGGCAGGCTGACTATTATAGCAATCAGCCCCAGCATTTT
TRBJ2-7	-	TRBD1	TRBV19	CASSLQGQYHEQYF	TGTGCCAGTAGCCTACAGGGGCAGTACCACGAGCAGTACTTC
TRBJ2-3	once	-	TRBV15	CATSTQTDTQYF	TGTGCCACCAGCACACAGACAGATACGCAGTATTTT
TRBJ1-5	-	-	TRBV19	CASSKNGGGNSNQPQHF	TGTGCCAGTAGTAAGAACGGTGGTGGGAATAGCAATCAGCCCCAGCATTTT
TRBJ2-3	-	TRBD2	TRBV7-2	CASSFLADPIPTDTQYF	TGTGCCAGCAGCTTCCTAGCGGACCCCATACCCACAGATACGCAGTATTTT
TRBJ2-1	-	TRBD1	TRBV6-5	CASSSGQRRNEQFF	TGTGCCAGCAGTTCGGGACAGCGCCGTAATGAGCAGTTCTTC
TRBJ1-2	-	-	TRBV6-1	CASSEAEGTGYTF	TGTGCCAGCAGTGAAGCTGAGGGAACGGGCTACACCTTC
TRBJ1-3	-	TRBD1	TRBV7-8	CASSARDRPLSGNTIYF	TGTGCCAGCAGCGCGAGGGACAGGCCACTCTCTGGAAACACCATATATTTT
TRBJ1-2	-	-	TRBV10-3	CAISESRGKTNYGYTF	TGTGCCATCAGTGAGTCGAGAGGAAAAACAAACTATGGCTACACCTTC
TRBJ1-1	-	-	TRBV6-6	CASRRHLNTEAFF	TGTGCCAGCAGAAGGCACCTGAACACTGAAGCTTTCTTT
TRBJ2-5	-	TRBD1	TRBV5-1	CASRGQASIQETQYF	TGCGCCAGCAGAGGACAGGCATCCATACAAGAGACCCAGTACTTC
TRBJ1-5	-	-	TRBV2	CASSDMAGQPQHF	TGTGCCAGCAGTGACATGGCTGGGCAGCCCCAGCATTTT
TRBJ2-3	-	-	TRBV6-5	CASSTRGSGTDTQYF	TGTGCCAGCAGTACCCGGGGGTCGGGCACAGATACGCAGTATTTT
TRBJ1-2	-	-	TRBV25-1	CASSETGLRGGYTF	TGTGCCAGCAGTGAAACGGGACTTCGGGGTGGCTACACCTTC
TRBJ1-2	-	TRBD1	TRBV6-6	CASSLGGGYTF	TGTGCCAGCAGTCTAGGGGGCGGCTACACCTTC
TRBJ2-3	-	-	TRBV6-1	CASSEGFTQYF	TGTGCCAGCAGTGAGGGGTTTACGCAGTATTTT
TRBJ2-1	-	TRBD2	TRBV29-1	CSVDQTSGYNEQFF	TGCAGCGTTGACCAGACTAGCGGGTACAATGAGCAGTTCTTC
TRBJ2-5	-	-	TRBV2	CASGIREGETQYF	TGTGCCAGCGGTATAAGGGAAGGAGAGACCCAGTACTTC
TRBJ1-5	-	TRBD1	TRBV28	CASSLGQHNQPQHF	TGTGCCAGCAGTTTGGGACAGCACAATCAGCCCCAGCATTTT
TRBJ2-1	-	-	TRBV6-5	CASSYSTGLSLKQFF	TGTGCCAGCAGTTACTCGACTGGGCTATCATTAAAGCAGTTCTTC
TRBJ1-6	-	-	TRBV5-8	CASSLAPGSGSYNSPLHF	TGTGCCAGCAGCTTGGCCCCAGGTTCGGGATCCTATAATTCACCCCTCCACTTT
TRBJ1-2	-	TRBD1	TRBV6-5	CASRTGSNGYTF	TGTGCCAGCAGGACAGGGTCAAATGGCTACACCTTC
TRBJ1-2	-	-	TRBV2	CASKTNKGRVAGYTF	TGTGCCAGCAAAACAAACAAGGGCAGGGTTGCTGGCTACACCTTC
TRBJ2-1	-	TRBD1	TRBV29-1	CSVRGQGHEQFF	TGCAGCGTTCGGGGACAGGGGCATGAGCAGTTCTTC
TRBJ1-4	-	TRBD1	TRBV7-8	CASSLARRGNEKLFF	TGTGCCAGCAGCTTAGCCCGCAGGGGGAATGAAAAACTGTTTTTT
TRBJ1-6	few	-	TRBV7-8	CASNLIGAWNSPLHF	TGTGCCAGCAATTTAATCGGGGCGTGGAATTCACCCCTCCACTTT
TRBJ1-1	-	-	TRBV4-2	CASSVSLTPGYTEAFF	TGTGCCAGCAGCGTCTCACTCACCCCTGGGTACACTGAAGCTTTCTTT
TRBJ1-2	once	TRBD1	TRBV28	CASRESGTANYGYTF	TGTGCCAGCAGGGAATCAGGGACAGCTAACTATGGCTACACCTTC
TRBJ1-3	-	-	TRBV6-1	CASSEKSSGNTIYF	TGTGCCAGCAGTGAAAAGAGCTCTGGAAACACCATATATTTT
TRBJ2-7	-	-	TRBV7-8	CASSLGESYEQYF	TGTGCCAGCAGCTTAGGAGAGAGCTACGAGCAGTACTTC
TRBJ1-1	-	-	TRBV1	CTSSQEPTGKNTEAFF	TGCACCAGCAGCCAAGAGCCGACAGGGAAGAACACTGAAGCTTTCTTT
TRBJ2-7	-	-	TRBV5-1	CASSLAGLRSYEQYF	TGCGCCAGCAGCTTGGCCGGACTTCGATCCTACGAGCAGTACTTC
TRBJ1-3	-	-	TRBV4-1	CASSQQWEQGLDTIYF	TGCGCCAGCAGCCAACAATGGGAGCAGGGGTTGGACACCATATATTTT
TRBJ1-5	-	-	TRBV19	CASKTARYSNQPQHF	TGTGCCAGTAAAACTGCCCGGTATAGCAATCAGCCCCAGCATTTT
TRBJ2-7	-	TRBD2	TRBV5-1	CASSLVYSGGTYEQYF	TGCGCCAGCAGCTTGGTGTACAGCGGGGGGACCTACGAGCAGTACTTC
TRBJ2-4	-	-	TRBV4-1	CASSPLLQGVAKNIQYF	TGCGCCAGCAGCCCCCTTCTACAGGGAGTAGCCAAAAACATTCAGTACTTC
TRBJ1-3	few	-	TRBV2	CASSDARLSGNTIYF	TGTGCCAGCTCTGATGCCAGACTCTCTGGAAACACCATATATTTT
TRBJ2-2	-	-	TRBV30	CARHSRGDTGELFF	TGTGCCCGGCACTCGAGGGGAGACACCGGGGAGCTGTTTTTT
TRBJ2-7	-	-	TRBV5-1	CASSLGGFDEQYF	TGCGCCAGCAGCTTGGGGGGGTTCGACGAGCAGTACTTC
TRBJ2-7	-	-	TRBV6-5	CASSRGGKAAYEQYF	TGTGCCAGCAGTAGGGGGGGCAAGGCGGCCTACGAGCAGTACTTC
TRBJ2-7	-	TRBD1	TRBV6-5	CASSSGTGTYEQYF	TGTGCCAGCAGCTCCGGGACAGGGACCTACGAGCAGTACTTC
TRBJ1-1	once	-	TRBV19	CASSIGRPGTEAFF	TGTGCCAGTAGTATCGGGCGTCCGGGTACTGAAGCTTTCTTT
TRBJ2-7	-	-	TRBV2	CASSEVGRGREQYF	TGTGCCAGCAGTGAAGTGGGACGGGGAAGAGAGCAGTACTTC
TRBJ2-3	-	-	TRBV20-1	CSATADTQYF	TGCAGTGCTACAGCAGATACGCAGTATTTT
TRBJ1-1	-	-	TRBV9	CASSVGGWGSVGTEAFF	TGTGCCAGCAGCGTAGGAGGGTGGGGGAGTGTGGGCACTGAAGCTTTCTTT
TRBJ2-1	once	-	TRBV7-3	CASSLGGTVNNEQFF	TGTGCCAGCAGCTTGGGTGGGACGGTGAACAATGAGCAGTTCTTC
TRBJ2-5	-	-	TRBV5-6	CASSLWVGGLQETQYF	TGTGCCAGCAGCCTCTGGGTGGGGGGGCTGCAAGAGACCCAGTACTTC
TRBJ2-3	-	-	TRBV6-5	CASRRTASSTDTQYF	TGTGCCAGCCGTAGGACGGCTTCTAGCACAGATACGCAGTATTTT
TRBJ2-7	-	-	TRBV30	CAWATPYEQYF	TGTGCCTGGGCCACCCCCTACGAGCAGTACTTC
TRBJ2-7	-	TRBD2	TRBV2	CASSDPTSGGMGEQYF	TGTGCCAGCAGTGACCCCACTAGCGGGGGGATGGGTGAGCAGTACTTC